The entry below describes one T cell receptor beta chain. The CDR3 is 15 residues long. CDR1 is SGDLS, CDR2 YYNGEE, per germline. V gave up 1 base and J gave up 3 bases, with 11 bases separating them. The data originate from a study of blood T cell repertoires in COVID-19. Across the study: Samples of COVID-19 (acute and convalescent) were obtained from the United States, Italy and Spain. From T cells, B-cell-depleted T cells, or PBMCs came the material, which was cDNA or gDNA.

Study processing details: Amplification from reference gene primers served as the basis for estimated nucleated cell counts. Sequencing used immunoSEQ multiplex PCR; TCRdb keeps in-frame clones, though not all of them. That table furnishes V, J and clone size, whereas the DNA furnished D and trimming. This sample has 270,000 or so clones, with roughly 87% found just once. Input material: peripheral blood. This chain links TRBV9 with TRBJ1-5, with a weak D call TRBD1 (5 bases). The clonotype comes from a human donor in a cohort sampled during active COVID-19. DNA for the CDR3: TGTGCCAGCAGCGTAAGTGACAGCTACAATCAGCCCCAGCATTTT. Translating it yields CASSVSDSYNQPQHF.